One and the same sample provided the 17 T cell receptor beta chains below, sequenced in a study of T-cell memory formation after mild COVID-19. One entry per CDR3 protein results from TCRdb running MiXCR on the 5' RACE reads. The sample lists approximately 430,000 distinct CDR3 sequences; 20% to 30% were seen once. Material: PBMCs or a T cell subset sorted from them (not recorded which). These receptors came from an adult woman who had mild COVID-19 (a few samples of this study predate the infection). Cell type and time point are not known.

The rearrangement joins TRBV4-3 to TRBJ2-1; D is undetermined. Germline lookup yields CDR1 LGHNA and CDR2 YSLEER. This CDR3 contains 19 residues. The V end was cut by 4 bases, the J end by 2 bases, with 24 bases between. The CDR3 here is CASSRRNLTLRRAYNEQFF. The CDR3 bases are TGCGCCAGCAGCCGAAGAAACCTGACCCTCCGCCGGGCCTACAATGAGCAGTTCTTC.

The CDR3, as DNA: TGCAGTGGGGGGGCGTCAGGGAATCAGCCCCAGCATTTT. Its translation: CSGGASGNQPQHF. The chain recombines TRBV20-1 with TRBJ1-5; TRBD1 is a possible D gene (6 bases). The CDR3 sequence is 13 residues long. V was trimmed by 7 bases and J by 4 bases, leaving 14 bases between them. Germline V lookup: CDR1 DFQATT, CDR2 SNEGSKA (reference sequence).

The rearrangement joins TRBV6-2 or TRBV6-3 to TRBJ2-1, with TRBD2 as a possible D gene (6 bases). The length of the CDR3 is 14 residues. In germline, CDR1 is MNHEY, CDR2 SVGEGT. V was pared by 5 bases and J by 7 bases, with 15 bases between. CDR3: CASSPGRGRNEQFF. Written as DNA, the CDR3 is TGTGCCAGCAGTCCAGGACGGGGGAGGAATGAGCAGTTCTTC.

This clonotype was seen a few times. The chain has TRBV5-1 and TRBJ2-1, with D possibly matching TRBD2 (7 bases). The CDR3 covers 15 residues. Trimming pared 5 bases from V and 7 bases from J, leaving 19 bases between. Germline V gene sequence: CDR1 SGHRS, CDR2 YFSETQ. The CDR3 DNA reads TGCGCCAGCAGGGCGGACGGGGGGCCCTCGAATGAGCAGTTCTTC. Amino acid sequence: CASRADGGPSNEQFF.

The chain combines TRBV10-3 with TRBJ1-6; D not certain. The CDR3 is 14 residues long. V shed 9 bases and J shed 0 bases, with 9 bases lying between them. Germline CDR1 is ENHRY and CDR2 is SYGVKD. Here the CDR3 DNA reads TGTGCCATTAGAGAGAGCTCCTATAATTCACCCCTCCACTTT. Amino acids: CAIRESSYNSPLHF.

The chain carries TRBV9 and TRBJ2-2; D not resolved. V was cut by 0 bases and J by 4 bases, with 7 bases left in between. In germline, CDR1 is SGDLS, CDR2 YYNGEE. The CDR3 length is 14 residues. The CDR3 region has the DNA TGTGCCAGCAGCGTAGCTACCCCCACCGGGGAGCTGTTTTTT. This codes for CASSVATPTGELFF. The whole variable domain, remainder taken from reference TRBV9 and TRBJ2-2, is DSGVTQTPKHLITATGQRVTLRCSPRSGDLSVYWYQQSLDQGLQFLIQYYNGEERAKGNILERFSAQQFPDLHSELNLSSLELGDSALYFCASSVATPTGELFFGEGSRLTVL.

This clonotype showed up just a few times. The J gene is TRBJ1-5, the V gene TRBV7-2; no clear D. This CDR3 spans 15 amino acids. CDR1 is SGHTA, CDR2 FQGNSA, per germline. V lost 2 bases and J lost 3, with 11 bases in between. The CDR3 is CASSLSGRVNQPQHF. The CDR3 DNA sequence: TGTGCCAGCAGCTTATCGGGGAGGGTCAATCAGCCCCAGCATTTT.

This clonotype was picked up many times. The rearrangement links TRBV6-2 or TRBV6-3 to TRBJ1-1, with TRBD1 as a possible D gene (5 bases). Looked up from germline, CDR1 is MNHEY and CDR2 is SVGEGT. Trimming shortened V by 7 bases and J by 4 bases, and 13 bases separated the two germline ends. The CDR3 has 13 amino acids. CDR3 residues: CASNHQGATEAFF. The CDR3 DNA sequence: TGTGCCAGCAACCATCAGGGCGCCACTGAAGCTTTCTTT.

This clonotype appeared many times. The chain has TRBV5-1 and TRBJ2-1, with D perhaps matching TRBD2 (6 bases). Germline V gene data show CDR1 as SGHRS and CDR2 as YFSETQ. CDR3 length: 14 amino acids. V was pared by 6 bases and J by 3 bases, with 13 bases between. In DNA, the CDR3 is TGCGCCAGCACTACCGGGGGTATCTACAATGAGCAGTTCTTC. Amino acid sequence: CASTTGGIYNEQFF.

V usage is TRBV4-1 and J usage is TRBJ2-3, with 7 bases identical to TRBD2. CDR1 is MGHRA, CDR2 YSYEKL, per germline. The CDR3 is 16 residues long. The V gene end was trimmed by 1 base and the J gene end by 5 bases; junction bases not matched to a gene: 9. CDR3 in amino acids: CASSQVLTSPRDTQYF. DNA of the CDR3: TGCGCCAGCAGCCAAGTACTGACTAGCCCGAGAGATACGCAGTATTTT.

This chain uses TRBV15 with TRBJ2-7; possibly TRBD1 for D (6 bases). The CDR3 has 16 amino acids. The germline V gene has CDR1 LNHNV and CDR2 YYDKDF (reference sequence). Deletions cut 2 bases from V and 0 bases from J, with 14 bases between. The CDR3 DNA follows: TGTGCCACCAGCAGACAGGGGCGTGAGGGCTCCTACGAGCAGTACTTC. Translated: CATSRQGREGSYEQYF.

The rearrangement joins TRBV20-1 to TRBJ2-2; perhaps TRBD2 as D (6 bases). CDR1 and CDR2 (germline): DFQATT, SNEGSKA (reference sequence). V lost 5 bases and J 5 bases, leaving 15 bases between the germline ends. There are 14 residues in the CDR3. CDR3 coding DNA: TGCAGTGCTGTCCGGGCGGGGAGTACCGGGGAGCTGTTTTTT. This translates into CSAVRAGSTGELFF.

This clonotype was observed a few times. J is TRBJ1-2 and V is TRBV12-3 or TRBV12-4; unclear D gene. The V end was cut by 2 bases, the J end by 2 bases, with 6 bases between. The CDR3 is made up of 13 amino acids. CDR3 loop: CASSLQVNYGYTF. CDR3 sequence (DNA): TGTGCCAGCAGTTTACAGGTGAACTATGGCTACACCTTC.

In this sample, this clonotype turned up a few times. The rearrangement links TRBV4-3 to TRBJ2-3; 8 bases are a match to TRBD2. V shed 1 base and J 2 bases; nucleotides not matched to a gene: 8. Germline CDR1 is LGHNA and CDR2 is YSLEER. The CDR3 consists of 17 residues. The CDR3 is CASSQGSGTRHTDTQYF. CDR3 DNA: TGCGCCAGCAGCCAAGGGTCGGGGACTAGGCACACAGATACGCAGTATTTT.

This clonotype was seen repeatedly, ten times or more. Here the CDR3 reads CASSLYSGQAKNIQYF. The CDR3, as DNA: TGTGCCAGCAGTTTATACAGCGGGCAAGCCAAAAACATTCAGTACTTC. The chain is built from TRBV27 and TRBJ2-4, with D tentatively TRBD2 (6 bases). This CDR3 has 16 residues. Germline lookup yields CDR1 MNHEY and CDR2 SMNVEV (reference sequence). The V end lost 1 base, the J end lost 0 bases, and 10 bases lay between the germline ends.

The rearrangement links TRBV7-8 to TRBJ2-1; 12 positions match TRBD2. The CDR3 length is 15 residues. The ends lost 4 bases at V and 12 bases at J; junction bases unmatched: 10. Germline CDR1 and CDR2: SGHVS and FQNEAQ. In DNA form, the CDR3 reads TGTGCCAGCAGCTCCGCTAGCGGGGGGGCCTCTGTGCAGTTCTTC. It translates to CASSSASGGASVQFF.

V gene TRBV5-1 combines with J gene TRBJ1-1; D is perhaps TRBD1 (6 bases). Germline-derived CDR1 and CDR2 are SGHRS and YFSETQ. The CDR3 is 14 amino acids. V was cut by 0 bases and J by 11 bases, with 17 bases left in between. CDR3: CASSLETGARTAFF. The CDR3 coding sequence is TGCGCCAGCAGCTTGGAGACGGGGGCACGGACGGCTTTCTTT.